The sequence of this T cell receptor (beta chain) was determined in a study of cytomegalovirus exposure and HLA in healthy donors. Of note for this clone: The target antigen is unknown.

The V segment lost 6 bases and the J segment 4 bases; nucleotides outside the gene matches: 12. This CDR3 has 15 amino acids. Germline V gene sequence: CDR1 MDHEN, CDR2 SYDVKM. PCR was performed using 60 Vbeta and 13 Jbeta primers. Repertoires were generated with immunoSEQ multiplex PCR, while TCRdb's copy carries only in-frame clones and drops some. The sample includes 130,000 to 150,000 clones, roughly 78% seen only once; the top ten take over 2%. Study findings and constraints: According to an earlier analysis, most TCR beta V segments yielded productive rearrangements about 87% or about 30% of the time.

This chain connects TRBV28 to TRBJ2-7, with 7 bases matching TRBD1. This TCR derives from a young man in good health and CMV-seronegative. The sample taken for sequencing was PBMCs. This chain's CDR3 is CASSHSWTGVYEQYF. CDR3 in DNA: TGTGCCAGCAGCCATTCCTGGACAGGAGTATACGAGCAGTACTTC.